This TCR beta chain is drawn from a study of control samples from healthy donors and cancer patients. Trimming removed 4 bases from V and 3 bases from J, with 14 bases in between. The length of the CDR3 is 14 residues. CDR1 and CDR2 from the germline V gene are SGHRS and YFSETQ. Only in-frame clones appear in the TCRdb table, and some are missing; sequencing was by immunoSEQ multiplex PCR. Of roughly 200,000 clones listed, roughly 94% are singletons. The TCR comes from a man aged 50 to 60 in good health. The chain joins TRBV5-1 to TRBJ2-7; perhaps TRBD2 as D (5 bases). Sequencing was done on a sample of blood. CDR3 coding DNA: TGCGCCAGCAGCGAACGGGTTAGCGACTACGAGCAGTACTTC. This encodes CASSERVSDYEQYF.